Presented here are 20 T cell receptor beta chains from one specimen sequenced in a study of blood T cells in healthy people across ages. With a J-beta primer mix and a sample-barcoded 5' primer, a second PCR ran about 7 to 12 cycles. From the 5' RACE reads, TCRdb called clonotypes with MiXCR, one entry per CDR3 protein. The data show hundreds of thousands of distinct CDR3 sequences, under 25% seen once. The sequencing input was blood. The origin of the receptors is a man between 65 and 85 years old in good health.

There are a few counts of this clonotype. CDR3 DNA sequence: TGTGCCAGCAGCTACCAATCTAGTCTAGATACGCAGTATTTT. Translating it yields CASSYQSSLDTQYF. The chain recombines TRBV7-9 with TRBJ2-3; D is ambiguous. Trimming took off 4 bases at V and 5 bases at J, with 13 bases between the two ends. Germline V lookup: CDR1 SEHNR, CDR2 FQNEAQ (reference sequence). The CDR3 has 14 amino acids. Based on the CDR3 plus reference TRBV7-9 and TRBJ2-3, the full variable domain is DTGVSQNPRHKITKRGQNVTFRCDPISEHNRLYWYRQTLGQGPEFLTYFQNEAQLEKSRLLSDRFSAERPKGSFSTLEIQRTEQGDSAMYLCASSYQSSLDTQYFGPGTRLTVL.

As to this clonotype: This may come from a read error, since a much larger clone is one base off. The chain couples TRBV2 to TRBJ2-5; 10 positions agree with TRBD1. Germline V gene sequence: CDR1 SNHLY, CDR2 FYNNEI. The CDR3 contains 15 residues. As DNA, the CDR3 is TGTGCCGGCAGTCCGGACAGGGGGGACCAAGAGACCCAGTACTTC. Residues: CAGSPDRGDQETQYF.

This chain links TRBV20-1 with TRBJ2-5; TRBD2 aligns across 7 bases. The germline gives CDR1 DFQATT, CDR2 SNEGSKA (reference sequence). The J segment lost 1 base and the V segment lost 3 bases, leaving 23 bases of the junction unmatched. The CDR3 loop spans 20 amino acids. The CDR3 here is CSARLKGRLAEKPFQETQYF. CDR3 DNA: TGCAGTGCTAGGCTCAAGGGTCGGCTAGCGGAGAAACCCTTCCAAGAGACCCAGTACTTC.

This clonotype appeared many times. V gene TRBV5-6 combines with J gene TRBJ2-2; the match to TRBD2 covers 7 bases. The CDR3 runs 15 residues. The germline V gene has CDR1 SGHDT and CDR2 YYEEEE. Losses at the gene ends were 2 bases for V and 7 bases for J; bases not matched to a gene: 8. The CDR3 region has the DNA TGTGCCAGCAGCTTAGGACTAGTTGGCTTCGGGGAGCTGTTTTTT. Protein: CASSLGLVGFGELFF.

The CDR3 DNA sequence: TGCAGCGGGCAAGTCAGGGACGTGTCCAAAAACATTCAGTACTTC. Translated, it gives CSGQVRDVSKNIQYF. The chain is built from TRBV29-1 and TRBJ2-4, with D perhaps assigned TRBD1 or TRBD2 (5 bases each). The germline V gene encodes CDR1 SQVTM and CDR2 ANQGSEA. Between the trimmed V and J ends, which lost 7 bases and 2 bases, there was a span of 18 bases. This CDR3 spans 15 amino acids.

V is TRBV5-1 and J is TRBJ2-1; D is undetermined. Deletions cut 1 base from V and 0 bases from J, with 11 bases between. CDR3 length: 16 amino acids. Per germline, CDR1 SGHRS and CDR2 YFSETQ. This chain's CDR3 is CASSLRLTYSYNEQFF. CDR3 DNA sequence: TGCGCCAGCAGCTTGCGACTTACTTACTCCTACAATGAGCAGTTCTTC.

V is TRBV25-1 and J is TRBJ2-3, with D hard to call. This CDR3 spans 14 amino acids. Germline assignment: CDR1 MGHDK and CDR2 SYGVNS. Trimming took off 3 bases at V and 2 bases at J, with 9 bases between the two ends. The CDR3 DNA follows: TGTGCCAGCAGTGACGCTTTACTCACAGATACGCAGTATTTT. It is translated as CASSDALLTDTQYF.

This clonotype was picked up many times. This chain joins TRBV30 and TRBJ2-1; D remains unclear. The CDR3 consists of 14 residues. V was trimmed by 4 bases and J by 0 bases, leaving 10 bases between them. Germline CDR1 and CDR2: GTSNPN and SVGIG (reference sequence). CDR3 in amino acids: CAWKDLYSYNEQFF. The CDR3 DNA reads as TGTGCCTGGAAGGACCTTTACTCCTACAATGAGCAGTTCTTC.

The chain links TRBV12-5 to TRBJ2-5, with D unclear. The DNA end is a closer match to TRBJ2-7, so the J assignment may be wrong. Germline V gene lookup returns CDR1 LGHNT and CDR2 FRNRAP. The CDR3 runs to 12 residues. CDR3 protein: CASGITRYEQYF. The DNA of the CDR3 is TGTGCTAGTGGGATTACCCGCTACGAGCAGTACTTC.

The CDR3 nucleotides read TGTGCCAGCAGTCCCGGACGTGCCCCCTCTGGAAACACCATATATTTT. This codes for CASSPGRAPSGNTIYF. The chain employs TRBV6-6 and TRBJ1-3; D gene uncertain. CDR1 is MNHNY, CDR2 SVGAGI, per germline (reference sequence). The CDR3 covers 16 residues. With 5 bases removed from V and 0 bases from J, the gap between germline ends came to 14 bases.

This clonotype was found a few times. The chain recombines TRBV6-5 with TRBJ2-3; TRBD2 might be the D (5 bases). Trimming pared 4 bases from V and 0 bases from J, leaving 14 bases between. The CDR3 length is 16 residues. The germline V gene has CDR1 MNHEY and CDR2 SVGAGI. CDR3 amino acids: CASSSARSGSTDTQYF. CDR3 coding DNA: TGTGCCAGCAGTTCGGCGAGGAGCGGTAGCACAGATACGCAGTATTTT.

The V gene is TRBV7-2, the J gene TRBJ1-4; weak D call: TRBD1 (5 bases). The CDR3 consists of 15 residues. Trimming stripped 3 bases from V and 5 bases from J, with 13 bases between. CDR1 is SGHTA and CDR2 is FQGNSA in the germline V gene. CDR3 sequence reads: CASSLQGALNEKLFF. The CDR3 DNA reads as TGTGCCAGCAGCTTGCAAGGGGCCCTGAATGAAAAACTGTTTTTT. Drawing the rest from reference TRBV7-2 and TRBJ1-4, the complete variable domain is GAGVSQSPSNKVTEKGKDVELRCDPISGHTALYWYRQSLGQGLEFLIYFQGNSAPDKSGLPSDRFSAERTGGSVSTLTIQRTQQEDSAVYLCASSLQGALNEKLFFGSGTQLSVL.

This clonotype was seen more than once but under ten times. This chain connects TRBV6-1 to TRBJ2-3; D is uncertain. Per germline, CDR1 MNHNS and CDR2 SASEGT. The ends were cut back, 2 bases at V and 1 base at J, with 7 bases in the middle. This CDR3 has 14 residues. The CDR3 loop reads CASSEKGRTDTQYF. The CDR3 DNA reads TGTGCCAGCAGTGAAAAAGGGCGCACAGATACGCAGTATTTT.

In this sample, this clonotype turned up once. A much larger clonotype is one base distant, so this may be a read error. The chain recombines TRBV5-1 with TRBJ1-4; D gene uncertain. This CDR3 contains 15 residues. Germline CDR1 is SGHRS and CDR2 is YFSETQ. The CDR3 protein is CAGSLSAGNNEKLFF. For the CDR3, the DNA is TGCGCCGGCAGCTTGTCTGCGGGGAATAATGAAAAACTGTTTTTT.

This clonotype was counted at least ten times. The CDR3 nucleotides read TGCAGCGTAGAGTCCGGCCAAGAGACCCAGTACTTC. Translating gives CSVESGQETQYF. The chain has TRBV29-1 and TRBJ2-5; D gene unclear. The V end was cut by 6 bases, the J end by 1 base, with 9 bases between. Germline assignment: CDR1 SQVTM and CDR2 ANQGSEA. This CDR3 region has 12 residues.

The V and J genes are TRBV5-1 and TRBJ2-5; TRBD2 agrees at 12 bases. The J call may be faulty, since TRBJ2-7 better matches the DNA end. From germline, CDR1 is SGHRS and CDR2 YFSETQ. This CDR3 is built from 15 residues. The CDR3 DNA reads TGCGCCAGCAGCGAACTAGCGGGAGGTTCCTACGAGCAGTACTTC. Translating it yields CASSELAGGSYEQYF.

The CDR3 loop is CASTPDRATYNEQFF. The CDR3 region has the DNA TGTGCCAGTACCCCGGACAGGGCCACCTACAATGAGCAGTTCTTC. The gene calls are TRBV19 and TRBJ2-1; 8 bases align to TRBD1. From germline, CDR1 is LNHDA and CDR2 SQIVND (reference sequence). This CDR3 spans 15 amino acids. V was clipped by 7 bases and J by 2 bases; unmatched bases: 7.

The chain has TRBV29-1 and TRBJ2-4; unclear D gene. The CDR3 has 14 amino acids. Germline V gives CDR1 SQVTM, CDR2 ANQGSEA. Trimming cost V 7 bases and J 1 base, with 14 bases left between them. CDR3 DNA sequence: TGCAGCGCCGGACCTGGGTCGGCCAAAAACATTCAGTACTTC. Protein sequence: CSAGPGSAKNIQYF.

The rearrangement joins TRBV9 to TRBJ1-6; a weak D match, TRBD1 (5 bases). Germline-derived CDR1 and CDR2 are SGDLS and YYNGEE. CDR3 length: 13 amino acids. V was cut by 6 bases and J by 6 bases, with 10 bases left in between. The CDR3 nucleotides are TGTGCCAGCACCCAGGGCGGTAATTCACCCCTCCACTTT. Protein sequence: CASTQGGNSPLHF.

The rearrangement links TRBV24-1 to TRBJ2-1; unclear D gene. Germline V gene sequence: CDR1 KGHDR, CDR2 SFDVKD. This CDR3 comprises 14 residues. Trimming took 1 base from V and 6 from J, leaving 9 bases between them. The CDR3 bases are TGTGCCACCAGTGATTTTCTGTCAGTCAATGAGCAGTTCTTC. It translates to CATSDFLSVNEQFF.